The source of this T cell receptor beta chain is a study of CD4 and CD8 cells across lung adenocarcinoma regions. A single record per CDR3 protein comes from TCRdb applying MiXCR to the PCR reads. Seen here are 2,500 or so distinct CDR3 sequences, roughly two thirds observed once, and the top ten hold roughly 21%. Samples came from patients with localized non-small cell lung adenocarcinoma. The CDR3 has 17 amino acids. CDR1 and CDR2 from the germline V gene are SGHTA and FQGNSA. Germline trimming cut 1 base from V and 7 bases from J; bases unmatched to any gene: 10. V usage is TRBV7-2 and J usage is TRBJ1-6; TRBD1 matches at 7 bases. The sequenced material came from CD4+ T cells from the center of a lung tumor. The receptor was isolated from a female donor with lung adenocarcinoma. The CD4 and CD8 labels of this study may be unreliable. Here the CDR3 reads CASSLGTGQRWNSPLHF. The CDR3 nucleotides read TGTGCCAGCAGCTTAGGGACAGGCCAGAGGTGGAATTCACCCCTCCACTTT.